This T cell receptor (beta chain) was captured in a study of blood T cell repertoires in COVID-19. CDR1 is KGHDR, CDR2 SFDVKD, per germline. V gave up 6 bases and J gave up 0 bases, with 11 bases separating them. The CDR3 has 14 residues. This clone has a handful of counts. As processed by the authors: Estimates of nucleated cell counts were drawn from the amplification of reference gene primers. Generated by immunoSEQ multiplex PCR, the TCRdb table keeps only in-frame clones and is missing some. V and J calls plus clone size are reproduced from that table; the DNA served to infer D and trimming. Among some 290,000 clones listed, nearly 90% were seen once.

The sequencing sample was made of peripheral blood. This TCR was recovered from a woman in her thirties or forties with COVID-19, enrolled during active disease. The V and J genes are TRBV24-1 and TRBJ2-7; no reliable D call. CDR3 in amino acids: CATSTRHSSYEQYF. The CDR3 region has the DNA TGTGCCACCAGTACAAGACACAGCTCCTACGAGCAGTACTTC.